This T cell receptor beta chain was observed in a study of T and B cells in COVID-19 patients. For the study at large: COVID-19 patients gave peripheral blood either during active infection or after recovery.

TRB rearrangements were amplified by multiplex PCR with BIOMED2 TRB-A/B primers. TCRdb analysed the multiplex PCR reads with MiXCR anew, one entry per CDR3 protein. The table shows thousands of distinct CDR3 sequences, with 25% to 30% occurring only once. Findings of the study overall: Clonality of TRB repertoires was high in active COVID-19; recovery brought above-healthy diversity and richness.

This clonotype is deemed medium-sized. The antigen is not known. Blood genomic DNA input for TRB amplification was about 250-500 ng. The receptor was derived from a human donor who had recovered from COVID-19. The sample was blood.

CDR3 amino acids: CATSRGGTSGETQYF. CDR3 DNA: TGTGCCACCAGCAGAGGGGGGACTAGCGGAGAGACCCAGTACTTC. The chain uses TRBV15 and TRBJ2-5; 11 nucleotides align to TRBD2. Germline trimming cut 1 base from V and 4 bases from J; bases unmatched to any gene: 2. CDR1 and CDR2 from the germline V gene are LNHNV and YYDKDF (reference sequence). This CDR3 spans 15 amino acids.